This TCR beta chain was recorded in a study of T cell responses to AZD1222 COVID-19 vaccine. Comment on this clone: The antigen is undetermined.

General study points: Spike regions recognized by vaccine-associated CD4 TCRs spanned the protein, led by 160-218 and 743-854. Among those given AZD1222, only five or six were seropositive at baseline.

The assay was immunoSEQ multiplex PCR, and TCRdb's table has in-frame clones only and misses some. The repertoire holds about 78,000 clones, with over 75% as singletons. Trimming removed 3 bases at V and 7 bases at J, with 11 bases between. Looked up from germline, CDR1 is SGDLS and CDR2 is YYNGEE. The CDR3 has 14 residues. The clonotype was recovered from an adult who received the AZD1222 COVID-19 vaccine. This specimen was peripheral blood, taken 28 days after the second AZD1222 dose. The chain joins TRBV9 to TRBJ1-6; D is perhaps TRBD1 (5 bases). The CDR3 loop is CASSAGLTNSPLHF. As DNA, the CDR3 is TGTGCCAGCAGCGCGGGACTTACGAATTCACCCCTCCACTTT.